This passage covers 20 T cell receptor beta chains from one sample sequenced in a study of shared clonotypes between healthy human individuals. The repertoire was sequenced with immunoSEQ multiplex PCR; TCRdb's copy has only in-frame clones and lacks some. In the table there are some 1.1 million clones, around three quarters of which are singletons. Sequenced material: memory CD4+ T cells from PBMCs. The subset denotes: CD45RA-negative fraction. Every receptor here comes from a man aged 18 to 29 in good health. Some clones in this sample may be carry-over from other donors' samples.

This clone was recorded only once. CDR3 sequence reads: CASSLAVAGLDLEQYF. In DNA form, the CDR3 reads TGTGCCAGCAGCTTAGCTGTGGCAGGGTTGGATCTCGAGCAGTACTTC. This chain joins TRBV7-6 and TRBJ2-7; maybe TRBD1 (5 bases). The V gene's germline CDR1 is SGHVS and CDR2 FNYEAQ. Trimming removed 0 bases from V and 6 bases from J, with 18 bases in between. The CDR3 extends over 16 amino acids.

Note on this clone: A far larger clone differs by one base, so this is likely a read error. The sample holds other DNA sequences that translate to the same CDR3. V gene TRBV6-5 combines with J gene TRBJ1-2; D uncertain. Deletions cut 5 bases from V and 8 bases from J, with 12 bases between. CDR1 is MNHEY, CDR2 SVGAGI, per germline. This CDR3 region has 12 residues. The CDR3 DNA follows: TGTGCCAGCAGTGAAGGATCCTACGGCTACACCTTC. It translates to CASSEGSYGYTF.

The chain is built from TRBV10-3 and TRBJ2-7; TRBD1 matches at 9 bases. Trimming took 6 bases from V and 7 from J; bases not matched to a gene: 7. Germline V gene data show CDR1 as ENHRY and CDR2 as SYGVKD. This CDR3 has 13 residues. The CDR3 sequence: CAIRPGQGGEQYF. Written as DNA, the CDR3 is TGTGCCATCAGACCGGGACAGGGAGGAGAGCAGTACTTC.

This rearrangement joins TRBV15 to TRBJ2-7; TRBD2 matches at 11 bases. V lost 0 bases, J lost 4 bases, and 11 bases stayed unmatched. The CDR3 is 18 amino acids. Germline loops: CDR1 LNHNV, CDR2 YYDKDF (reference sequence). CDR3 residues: CATSRDGLRGTSGYEQYF. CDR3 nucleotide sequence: TGTGCCACCAGCAGAGATGGCCTCCGCGGGACTAGCGGTTACGAGCAGTACTTC.

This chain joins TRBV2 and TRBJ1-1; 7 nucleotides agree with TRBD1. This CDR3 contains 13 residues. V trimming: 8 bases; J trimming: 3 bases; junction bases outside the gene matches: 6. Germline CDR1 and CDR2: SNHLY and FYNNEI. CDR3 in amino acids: CASSTGRDTEAFF. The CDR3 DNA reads TGTGCCAGCTCGACAGGGCGGGACACTGAAGCTTTCTTT.

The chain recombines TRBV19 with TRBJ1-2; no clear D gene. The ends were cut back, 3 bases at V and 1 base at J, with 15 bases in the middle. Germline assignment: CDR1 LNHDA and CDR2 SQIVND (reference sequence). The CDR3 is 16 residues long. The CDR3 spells CASSIRPGPFNYGYTF. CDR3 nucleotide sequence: TGTGCCAGTAGTATTCGGCCGGGCCCGTTTAACTATGGCTACACCTTC.

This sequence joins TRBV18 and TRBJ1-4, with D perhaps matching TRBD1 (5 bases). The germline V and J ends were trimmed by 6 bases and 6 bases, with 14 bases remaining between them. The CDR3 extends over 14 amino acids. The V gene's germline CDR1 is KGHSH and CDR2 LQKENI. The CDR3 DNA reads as TGTGCCAGCTCGCCGTACTGGGGGGATGAAAAACTGTTTTTT. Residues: CASSPYWGDEKLFF.

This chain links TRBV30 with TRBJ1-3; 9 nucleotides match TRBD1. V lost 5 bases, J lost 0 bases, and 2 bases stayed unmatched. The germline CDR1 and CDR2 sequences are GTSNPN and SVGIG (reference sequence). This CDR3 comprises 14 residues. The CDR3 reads CAWDRGSSGNTIYF. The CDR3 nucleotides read TGTGCCTGGGACAGGGGGAGCTCTGGAAACACCATATATTTT. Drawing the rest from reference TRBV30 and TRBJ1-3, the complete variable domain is SQTIHQWPATLVQPVGSPLSLECTVEGTSNPNLYWYRQAAGRGLQLLFYSVGIGQISSEVPQNLSASRPQDRQFILSSKKLLLSDSGFYLCAWDRGSSGNTIYFGEGSWLTVV.

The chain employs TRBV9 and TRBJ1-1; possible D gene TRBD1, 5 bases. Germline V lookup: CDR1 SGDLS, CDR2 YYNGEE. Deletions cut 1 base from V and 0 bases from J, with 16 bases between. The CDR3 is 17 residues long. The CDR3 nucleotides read TGTGCCAGCAGCGTACTGCTAGGGGACCACATGAACACTGAAGCTTTCTTT. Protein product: CASSVLLGDHMNTEAFF.

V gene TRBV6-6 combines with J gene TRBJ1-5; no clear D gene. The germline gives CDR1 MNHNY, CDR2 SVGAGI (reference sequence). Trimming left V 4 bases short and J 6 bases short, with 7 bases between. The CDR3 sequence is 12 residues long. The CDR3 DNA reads TGTGCCAGCAGTTCGGCTTCTCAGCCCCAGCATTTT. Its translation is CASSSASQPQHF.

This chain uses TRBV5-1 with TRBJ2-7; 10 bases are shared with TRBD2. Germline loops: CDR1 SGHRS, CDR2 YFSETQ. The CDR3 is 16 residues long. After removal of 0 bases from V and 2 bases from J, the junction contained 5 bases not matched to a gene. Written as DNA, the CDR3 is TGCGCCAGCAGCTTGGCCCCTCTAGCGGGGGCCTACGAGCAGTACTTC. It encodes CASSLAPLAGAYEQYF.

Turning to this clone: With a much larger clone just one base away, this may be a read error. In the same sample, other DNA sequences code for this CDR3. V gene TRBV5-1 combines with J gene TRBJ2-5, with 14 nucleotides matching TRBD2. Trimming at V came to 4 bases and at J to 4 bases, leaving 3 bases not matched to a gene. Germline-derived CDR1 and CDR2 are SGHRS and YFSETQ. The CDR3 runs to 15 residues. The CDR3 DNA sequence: TGCGCCAGCAGCCCGGGACTAGCGGGAGCAGAGACCCAGTACTTC. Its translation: CASSPGLAGAETQYF. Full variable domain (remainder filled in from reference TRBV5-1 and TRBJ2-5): KAGVTQTPRYLIKTRGQQVTLSCSPISGHRSVSWYQQTPGQGLQFLFEYFSETQRNKGNFPGRFSGRQFSNSRSEMNVSTLELGDSALYLCASSPGLAGAETQYFGPGTRLLVL.

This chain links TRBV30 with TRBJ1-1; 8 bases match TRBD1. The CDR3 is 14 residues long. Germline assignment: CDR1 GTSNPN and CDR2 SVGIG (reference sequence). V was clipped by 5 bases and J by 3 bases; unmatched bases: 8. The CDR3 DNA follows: TGTGCCTGGTTCCCAGGGGGCGCGGACACTGAAGCTTTCTTT. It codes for CAWFPGGADTEAFF.

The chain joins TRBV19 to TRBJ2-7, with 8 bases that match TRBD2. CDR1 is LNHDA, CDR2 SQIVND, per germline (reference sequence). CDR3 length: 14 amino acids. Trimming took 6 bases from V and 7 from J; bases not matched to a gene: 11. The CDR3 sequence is CASSRGLVRGEQYF. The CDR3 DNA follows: TGTGCCAGTAGCAGGGGACTAGTCCGCGGGGAGCAGTACTTC.

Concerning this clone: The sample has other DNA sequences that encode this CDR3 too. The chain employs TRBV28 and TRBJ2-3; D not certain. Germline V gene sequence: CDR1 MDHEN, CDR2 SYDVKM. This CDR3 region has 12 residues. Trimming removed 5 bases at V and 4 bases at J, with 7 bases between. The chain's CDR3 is CASSQTADTQYF. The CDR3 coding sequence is TGTGCCAGCAGTCAGACGGCAGATACGCAGTATTTT.

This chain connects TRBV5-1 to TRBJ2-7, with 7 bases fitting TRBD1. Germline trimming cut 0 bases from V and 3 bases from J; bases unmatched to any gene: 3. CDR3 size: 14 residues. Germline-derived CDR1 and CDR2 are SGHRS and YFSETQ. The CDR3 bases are TGCGCCAGCAGCTTGGAGACAGGGATCTACGAGCAGTACTTC. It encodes CASSLETGIYEQYF.

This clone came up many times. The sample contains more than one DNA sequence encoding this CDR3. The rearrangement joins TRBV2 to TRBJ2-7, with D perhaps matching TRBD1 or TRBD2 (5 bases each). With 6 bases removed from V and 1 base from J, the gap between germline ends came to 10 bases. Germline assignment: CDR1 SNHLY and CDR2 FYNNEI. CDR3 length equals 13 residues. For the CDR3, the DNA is TGTGCCAGCAGCCGGGACCGATCCTACGAGCAGTACTTC. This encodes CASSRDRSYEQYF.

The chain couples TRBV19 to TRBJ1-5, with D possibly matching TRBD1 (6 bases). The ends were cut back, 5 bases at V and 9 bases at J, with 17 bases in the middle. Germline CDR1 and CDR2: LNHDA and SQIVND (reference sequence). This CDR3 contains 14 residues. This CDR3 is CASSARTDSPPQHF. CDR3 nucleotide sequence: TGTGCCAGTAGTGCCCGGACAGACTCCCCGCCCCAGCATTTT.

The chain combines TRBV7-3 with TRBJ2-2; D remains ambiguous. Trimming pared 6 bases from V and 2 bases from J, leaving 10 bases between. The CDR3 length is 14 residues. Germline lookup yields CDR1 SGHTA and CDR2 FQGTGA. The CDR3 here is CASRKDSNTGELFF. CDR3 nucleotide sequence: TGTGCCAGCAGGAAAGACTCCAACACCGGGGAGCTGTTTTTT.

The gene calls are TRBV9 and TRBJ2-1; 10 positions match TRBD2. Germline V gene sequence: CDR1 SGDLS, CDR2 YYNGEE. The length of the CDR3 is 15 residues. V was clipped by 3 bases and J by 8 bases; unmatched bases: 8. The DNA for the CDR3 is TGTGCCAGCAGCGCGACTAGCGGGCGGGTCTATGAGCAGTTCTTC. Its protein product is CASSATSGRVYEQFF.